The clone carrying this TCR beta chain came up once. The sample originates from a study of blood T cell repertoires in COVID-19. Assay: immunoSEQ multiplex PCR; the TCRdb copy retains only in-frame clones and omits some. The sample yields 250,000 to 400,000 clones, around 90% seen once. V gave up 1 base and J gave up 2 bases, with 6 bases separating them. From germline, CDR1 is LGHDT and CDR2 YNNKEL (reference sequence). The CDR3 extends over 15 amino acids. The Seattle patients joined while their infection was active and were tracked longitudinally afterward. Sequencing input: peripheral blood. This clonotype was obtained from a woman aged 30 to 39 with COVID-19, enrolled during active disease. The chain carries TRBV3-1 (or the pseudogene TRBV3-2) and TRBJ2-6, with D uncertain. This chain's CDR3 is CASSQVPAGANVLTF. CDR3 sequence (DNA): TGTGCCAGCAGCCAAGTGCCAGCTGGGGCCAACGTCCTGACTTTC.